This is a list of T cell receptor beta chains from one sample in a study of T cells in Graves' hyperthyroidism and ophthalmopathy. TCRdb re-analysed the multiplex PCR reads in MiXCR, keeping a single row per CDR3 protein. Altogether hundreds of thousands of distinct CDR3 sequences are present, around 15% being singletons, with the ten largest covering over 3.5%. The sequenced material came from blood. Every receptor here comes from a woman aged 30 to 39 with Graves' hyperthyroidism. Each CDR3 is given with its conserved first and last residue. D genes are given only for firm matches. Only part of the rows carry a size: once, few, many, or a class if the clone is expanded.

TRBJ2-7	-	many	TRBV12-3/TRBV12-4	TGTGCCAGCAGCTGGGGGAACGAGCAGTACTTC	CASSWGNEQYF
TRBJ2-3	-	many	TRBV2	TGTGCCAGCAAACAAAGCACAGATACGCAGTATTTT	CASKQSTDTQYF
TRBJ1-2	-	-	TRBV6-2/TRBV6-3	TGTGCCAGCACCCCCCCTGGGACCGTTCTCTACACCTTC	CASTPPGTVLYTF
TRBJ2-7	-	many	TRBV20-1	TGCAGTGCTAGCAGACCGAGTAGCTCCTACGAGCAGTACTTC	CSASRPSSSYEQYF
TRBJ1-4	-	few	TRBV29-1	TGCAGCGTCTGGGGGAATGAAAAACTGTTTTTT	CSVWGNEKLFF
TRBJ2-5	-	many	TRBV15	TGTGCCACCAGCAGGAGACTAGGCACAGAGACCCAGTACTTC	CATSRRLGTETQYF
TRBJ2-7	-	many	TRBV20-1	TGCAGTGCTAGCTCTAGCTCCTACGAGCAGTACTTC	CSASSSSYEQYF
TRBJ2-5	-	-	TRBV4-1	TGCGCCAGCAGCCAAGAGGGGCCAGGTCTTGGGTCGGAGACCCAGTACTTC	CASSQEGPGLGSETQYF
TRBJ2-7	TRBD1	-	TRBV29-1	TGCAGCGTGCGACGACAGGGGTCTTTCTACGAGCAGTACTTC	CSVRRQGSFYEQYF
TRBJ1-1	-	many	TRBV11-2	TGTGCCAGCAACCTACTCACTGAAGCTTTCTTT	CASNLLTEAFF
TRBJ2-3	-	many	TRBV2	TGTGCCAGCAGTGTATACCGGGAAAATCTAGATACGCAGTATTTT	CASSVYRENLDTQYF
TRBJ2-7	-	many	TRBV13	TGTGCCAGCAGCTTGGGCAGCTACTACGAGCAGTACTTC	CASSLGSYYEQYF
TRBJ2-7	-	-	TRBV6-2/TRBV6-3	TGTGCCAGCAGTTACCCCGGACGGGTCTACGAGCAGTACTTC	CASSYPGRVYEQYF
TRBJ1-2	-	many	TRBV28	TGTGCCAGCAGTCTATCCTACAGTGGCTACACCTTC	CASSLSYSGYTF
TRBJ1-1	-	many	TRBV11-3	TGTGCCAGCAGCTTAGTATCGGGGGACACTGAAGCTTTCTTT	CASSLVSGDTEAFF
TRBJ2-1	TRBD1	-	TRBV4-3	TGCGCCAGCAGCCAAAATACAGGGGAGCCATACAATGAGCAGTTCTTC	CASSQNTGEPYNEQFF
TRBJ2-1	TRBD2	many	TRBV7-8	TGTGCCAGCAGCTTAGGGACTAGCGTTAGGAATGAGCAGTTCTTC	CASSLGTSVRNEQFF
TRBJ2-7	TRBD2	many	TRBV12-3/TRBV12-4	TGTGCCAGCAGCGCCGGACTAGCCTACGAGCAGTACTTC	CASSAGLAYEQYF
TRBJ2-1	-	many	TRBV24-1	TGTGCCACCAGTGATCGGGGAAATGAGCAGTTCTTC	CATSDRGNEQFF
TRBJ2-1	TRBD2	few	TRBV7-8	TGTGCCAGCAGCTCGGGACTAGCGCTGAGCTCCTACAATGAGCAGTTCTTC	CASSSGLALSSYNEQFF
TRBJ2-5	-	-	TRBV28	TGTGCCACTACTATAGCGGTTAACCTACAAGAGACCCAGTACTTC	CATTIAVNLQETQYF
TRBJ2-2	-	few	TRBV18	TGTGCCAGCTTCACCGGGGGGACAGTAAACACCGGGGAGCTGTTTTTT	CASFTGGTVNTGELFF
TRBJ1-1	-	few	TRBV20-1	TGCAGTGCTAGAGGGGGAACCCTGAACACTGAAGCTTTCTTT	CSARGGTLNTEAFF
TRBJ2-3	-	many	TRBV7-2	TGTGCCAGCAGCTTAGGGACGGGAGATACGCAGTATTTT	CASSLGTGDTQYF
TRBJ2-1	TRBD2	many	TRBV3-1	TGTGCCAGCAGCCAAGATATACTAGCGGGAGTTGGGGATGAGCAGTTCTTC	CASSQDILAGVGDEQFF
TRBJ1-2	-	many	TRBV5-1	TGCGCCAGCAGCTTGGGACAGGCTAACTATGGCTACACCTTC	CASSLGQANYGYTF
TRBJ2-1	-	-	TRBV7-3	TGTGCCAGCAGCTTAATGGGCCAGGGACTCGATGAGCAGTTCTTC	CASSLMGQGLDEQFF
TRBJ1-2	-	few	TRBV10-2	TGCGCCAGCCCCACTACAAGGGGCTGTGGGTATGGCTACACCTTC	CASPTTRGCGYGYTF
TRBJ2-5	-	many	TRBV7-8	TGTGCCAGCAGCCAGGCGAAAGAGACCCAGTACTTC	CASSQAKETQYF
TRBJ2-1	-	many	TRBV11-1	TGTGCCAGCAGCTTAGAAGGATCCAGCGCTTCCTACAATGAGCAGTTCTTC	CASSLEGSSASYNEQFF
TRBJ2-3	TRBD1	once	TRBV30	TGTGCCTGGAGTGGAGCCCCCCCTCCGGGACAGGGTTTTAGCACAGATACGCAGTATTTT	CAWSGAPPPGQGFSTDTQYF
TRBJ1-5	TRBD1	many	TRBV30	TGTGCCTGGAGGGGGGGACAGAGCAATCAGCCCCAGCATTTT	CAWRGGQSNQPQHF
TRBJ2-7	-	many	TRBV28	TGTGCCAGCAGTTTACCTCGGGACGAAGCATCCTACGAGCAGTACTTC	CASSLPRDEASYEQYF
TRBJ2-3	-	few	TRBV4-3	TGCGCCAGCAGCCAGGGCAAGCAGGATACGCAGTATTTT	CASSQGKQDTQYF
TRBJ2-1	-	-	TRBV11-2	TGTGCCAGCAGCTGGGTACTAGATACCTACAATGAGCAGTTCTTC	CASSWVLDTYNEQFF
TRBJ1-5	-	few	TRBV19	TGTGCCAGTAGTATAGGGGAACGCCAGCCCCAGCATTTT	CASSIGERQPQHF
TRBJ2-7	TRBD1	many	TRBV7-2	TGTGCCAGCAGCTTCTACAGGGGCTACGAGCAGTACTTC	CASSFYRGYEQYF
TRBJ2-7	-	many	TRBV7-9	TGTGCCAGCAGCCATCCCACAGGGAAATTTGACGAGCAGTACTTC	CASSHPTGKFDEQYF
TRBJ2-5	-	-	TRBV11-2	TGTGCCAGCAGCTTAGTCAAGTTGCGGGATATACAAGAGACCCAGTACTTC	CASSLVKLRDIQETQYF
TRBJ1-2	-	-	TRBV6-5	TGTGCCAGCAGTTACTCTGGCCTAACGGTCGGCTACACCTTC	CASSYSGLTVGYTF
TRBJ2-7	TRBD1	-	TRBV19	TGTGCCAGTAGAAGGGGAAACGGGACAGGGGGTCGCTACGAGCAGTACTTC	CASRRGNGTGGRYEQYF
TRBJ2-1	TRBD2	many	TRBV2	TGTGCCAGCAGAGCGGGAGGGGAGGGTGAGCAGTTCTTC	CASRAGGEGEQFF
TRBJ2-7	TRBD2	-	TRBV3-1	TGTGCCAGCAGCCTCAACCCGGGGGGCTACGAGCAGTACTTC	CASSLNPGGYEQYF
TRBJ2-1	-	many	TRBV7-3	TGTGCCAGCAGGGTCTCCGGGGCCAATGAGCAGTTCTTC	CASRVSGANEQFF
TRBJ2-7	TRBD2	few	TRBV20-1	TGCAGTGCTAGAATCGGACTAGCGGGAGGGTCCTACGAGCAGTACTTC	CSARIGLAGGSYEQYF
TRBJ1-5	-	-	TRBV18	TGTGCCAGCTCACCCAATTCTGGAGACGGCAATCAGCCCCAGCATTTT	CASSPNSGDGNQPQHF
TRBJ2-2	-	-	TRBV16	TGTGCCAGCAGCCCCCCAATAATGGAGTACACCGGGGAGCTGTTTTTT	CASSPPIMEYTGELFF
TRBJ2-7	-	many	TRBV10-3	TGTGCCATCAGTAAGACTCTTCCCTCCTACGAGCAGTACTTC	CAISKTLPSYEQYF
TRBJ2-5	-	many	TRBV15	TGTGCCACCAGCAGAGATTTAGTCGGCGGGATCCAAGAGACCCAGTACTTC	CATSRDLVGGIQETQYF
TRBJ2-1	-	many	TRBV5-5	TGTGCCAGCAGCTTGCGGCTAGAGGCCTACAATGAGCAGTTCTTC	CASSLRLEAYNEQFF
TRBJ2-1	-	few	TRBV5-6	TGTGCCAGCAGCCCGCAATGGGAAACCTACAATGAGCAGTTCTTC	CASSPQWETYNEQFF
TRBJ1-5	-	many	TRBV12-3/TRBV12-4	TGTGCCAGCAGTTTCGGCAGGGTTCAGCCCCAGCATTTT	CASSFGRVQPQHF
TRBJ2-1	-	few	TRBV24-1	TGTGCCACCAGTGACCGTACTGCGGACTCATACAATGAGCAGTTCTTC	CATSDRTADSYNEQFF
TRBJ1-2	-	many	TRBV11-1	TGTGCCAGCAGCTACCTACCGACGACAGAGGGCACCTTC	CASSYLPTTEGTF
TRBJ2-7	TRBD2	many	TRBV11-2	TGTGCCAGCAGCTTAGATCTACTAGCGGTTTCCTACGAGCAGTACTTC	CASSLDLLAVSYEQYF
TRBJ2-7	-	many	TRBV11-3	TGTGCCAGCAGCTTACAGGGACTCTACGAGCAGTACTTC	CASSLQGLYEQYF
TRBJ2-3	-	many	TRBV28	TGTGCCAGCAGCCCATTGGGGCGGGATGTCACAGATACGCAGTATTTT	CASSPLGRDVTDTQYF
TRBJ1-2	-	few	TRBV2	TGTGCCAGCAGCTCAAGAATACTACAGGGCTTCGGGGACGGCTACACCTTC	CASSSRILQGFGDGYTF
TRBJ2-1	TRBD2	many	TRBV30	TGTGCCTGGAGTGGGGGGACTAGCGCCTACAATGAGCAGTTCTTC	CAWSGGTSAYNEQFF
TRBJ1-1	-	few	TRBV4-1	TGCGCCAGCAGCCAGGGGACGGTCATGAACACTGAAGCTTTCTTT	CASSQGTVMNTEAFF